A single sample is the source of the 25 T cell receptor beta chains below, sequenced in a study of blood T cell repertoires in COVID-19. Sequencing used immunoSEQ multiplex PCR; TCRdb keeps in-frame clones, though not all of them. The sample has some 55,000 clones; over 75% are singletons. The sequencing input was peripheral blood. Receptors originate from a woman aged 40 to 55 with active COVID-19.

V gene TRBV6-5 combines with J gene TRBJ1-4, with D perhaps TRBD1 (6 bases). The CDR3 is 13 amino acids. Trimming removed 1 base at V and 6 bases at J, with 6 bases between. The germline CDR1 and CDR2 sequences are MNHEY and SVGAGI. This CDR3 is CASSYYRDEKLFF. CDR3 sequence (DNA): TGTGCCAGCAGTTACTACAGGGATGAAAAACTGTTTTTT.

This chain joins TRBV12-2 and TRBJ2-7; the table gives TRBD2 as D, unverified against the DNA. TRBV12-2 is termed a pseudogene. There are 18 residues in the CDR3. CDR3 loop: CARRLRRGAGAASYEQYF. CDR3 DNA sequence: TGTGCACGTCGCTTACGGCGCGGGGCGGGGGCAGCTTCCTACGAGCAGTACTTC.

The V call is TRBV10-3, the J call TRBJ1-1, with D perhaps TRBD1 (5 bases). The germline V gene has CDR1 ENHRY and CDR2 SYGVKD. V was clipped by 2 bases and J by 5 bases, with 12 bases between them. The length of the CDR3 is 14 residues. In nucleotides, the CDR3 is TGTGCCATCAGTGAGGGGGCCAGTGTAACTGAAGCTTTCTTT. This gives the protein CAISEGASVTEAFF.

To note about this clone: This sample also contains other DNA sequences that code for the same CDR3. This chain links TRBV5-1 with TRBJ1-5, with a possible D match to TRBD1 (6 bases). V was pared by 0 bases and J by 4 bases, with 8 bases between. This CDR3 spans 14 amino acids. Germline loops: CDR1 SGHRS, CDR2 YFSETQ. As DNA, the CDR3 is TGCGCCAGCAGCTTGGAAACAGGGAATCAGCCCCAGCATTTT. This codes for CASSLETGNQPQHF.

The chain is built from TRBV5-1 and TRBJ1-2; tentative D call: TRBD1 (6 bases). CDR1 SGHRS and CDR2 YFSETQ come from the germline V gene. Trimming removed 2 bases at V and 8 bases at J, with 22 bases between. The CDR3 loop spans 16 amino acids. The chain's CDR3 is CASSLPHGGRGGGYTF. The CDR3 region has the DNA TGCGCCAGCAGCTTACCCCACGGTGGCAGGGGCGGCGGCTACACCTTC.

This clone occurred once. J is TRBJ2-3 and V is TRBV7-9; D is possibly TRBD2 (7 bases). This CDR3 is 18 amino acids long. V was pared by 0 bases and J by 3 bases, with 19 bases between. Germline assignment: CDR1 SEHNR and CDR2 FQNEAQ (reference sequence). The DNA for the CDR3 is TGTGCCAGCAGCTTAGCTTCGGCTTCGGGGGGCCGTACAGATACGCAGTATTTT. Its translation: CASSLASASGGRTDTQYF.

The rearrangement links TRBV27 to TRBJ2-5; maybe TRBD2 (6 bases). The CDR3 has 15 residues. CDR1 MNHEY and CDR2 SMNVEV come from the germline V gene (reference sequence). V lost 5 bases and J 5 bases, leaving 18 bases between the germline ends. DNA for the CDR3: TGTGCCAGCAGTGTTAGGTCCTCCGGAGGGGAGACCCAGTACTTC. The encoded protein is CASSVRSSGGETQYF.

The chain uses TRBV29-1 and TRBJ1-1, with TRBD1 identical over 8 bases. The CDR3 sequence is 14 residues long. Losses at the gene ends were 7 bases for V and 10 bases for J; bases not matched to a gene: 17. Germline assignment: CDR1 SQVTM and CDR2 ANQGSEA. The CDR3 reads CSATRDRIGKGAFF. CDR3 coding DNA: TGCAGCGCCACTAGGGACAGGATTGGAAAAGGAGCTTTCTTT. Variable domain in full (rest from reference TRBV29-1 and TRBJ1-1): SAVISQKPSRDICQRGTSLTIQCQVDSQVTMMFWYRQQPGQSLTLIATANQGSEATYESGFVIDKFPISRPNLTFSTLTVSNMSPEDSSIYLCSATRDRIGKGAFFGQGTRLTVV.

The chain recombines TRBV9 with TRBJ1-3; D gene uncertain. Germline CDR1 and CDR2: SGDLS and YYNGEE. CDR3 length equals 15 residues. The germline V and J ends were trimmed by 4 bases and 1 base, with 12 bases remaining between them. DNA for the CDR3: TGTGCCAGCAGCTTAACAGACGATTCTGGAAACACCATATATTTT. Amino acid sequence: CASSLTDDSGNTIYF.

V usage is TRBV5-1 and J usage is TRBJ2-7, with TRBD1 identical over 12 bases. CDR1 is SGHRS, CDR2 YFSETQ, per germline. CDR3 length: 16 residues. V dropped 4 bases and J dropped 3; count of bases not matched to a gene: 8. The CDR3 loop reads CASSLTGTGGRYEQYF. CDR3 DNA: TGCGCCAGCAGCCTCACGGGGACAGGGGGCCGCTACGAGCAGTACTTC.

This rearrangement joins TRBV20-1 to TRBJ2-7; 9 bases map to TRBD2. The germline V gene has CDR1 DFQATT and CDR2 SNEGSKA (reference sequence). J was trimmed by 4 bases and V by 3 bases; bases with no gene match: 10. The CDR3 loop spans 15 amino acids. CDR3 protein: CSASEWRGGGYEQYF. The DNA of the CDR3 is TGCAGTGCTAGTGAGTGGCGGGGGGGCGGTTACGAGCAGTACTTC.

This chain connects TRBV6-2 or TRBV6-3 to TRBJ2-7; TRBD1 is a possible D gene (5 bases). V lost 5 bases to trimming and J lost 6 bases, with 14 bases between them. The CDR3 is made up of 13 amino acids. The V gene's germline CDR1 is MNHEY and CDR2 SVGEGT. The CDR3 region has the DNA TGTGCCAGCAGTGTTGGCAGGGCGTCCGAGCAGTACTTC. This translates into CASSVGRASEQYF.

This sequence joins TRBV5-8 and TRBJ2-4; TRBD1 matches at 9 bases. Looked up from germline, CDR1 is SGHTS and CDR2 is YDEGEE. The V segment lost 2 bases and the J segment 8 bases; nucleotides outside the gene matches: 2. The CDR3 contains 13 residues. The chain's CDR3 is CASSFGQGYIQYF. As DNA, the CDR3 is TGTGCCAGCAGCTTCGGACAGGGGTACATTCAGTACTTC.

V gene TRBV27 combines with J gene TRBJ2-7; TRBD1 aligns across 9 bases. Looked up from germline, CDR1 is MNHEY and CDR2 is SMNVEV (reference sequence). The CDR3 runs to 14 residues. The V segment lost 7 bases and the J segment 4 bases; nucleotides outside the gene matches: 8. Here the CDR3 reads CASISGTGFYEQYF. Here the CDR3 DNA reads TGTGCCAGCATCTCCGGGACAGGGTTTTACGAGCAGTACTTC.

This chain links TRBV2 with TRBJ1-3; D remains unclear. Deletions cut 8 bases from V and 4 bases from J, with 9 bases between. CDR1 is SNHLY, CDR2 FYNNEI, per germline. The CDR3 contains 12 residues. Written as DNA, the CDR3 is TGTGCCAGCGGCGGCCAGGGAAACACCATATATTTT. Encoded protein: CASGGQGNTIYF.

Notes on this clone: The junction differs from germline at one of its ends, possibly a read error. The chain employs TRBV7-7 and TRBJ2-5; 8 bases line up with TRBD1. Germline CDR1 reads SSHAT; CDR2 reads FNYEAQ (reference sequence). This CDR3 has 15 amino acids. The CDR3 loop reads CASSPDRVVQETQYF. The CDR3 region has the DNA TGTGCTAGCAGCCCGGACAGGGTGGTACAAGAGACCCAGTACTTC.

The chain employs TRBV19 and TRBJ1-4, with a possible D match to TRBD1 (5 bases). Germline V lookup: CDR1 LNHDA, CDR2 SQIVND (reference sequence). V lost 3 bases, J lost 10 bases, and 18 bases lay in between. The CDR3 is 15 residues long. The CDR3 reads CASSIDRATEGKLFF. For the CDR3, the DNA is TGTGCCAGTAGTATCGACAGAGCCACCGAAGGAAAACTGTTTTTT.

This clone showed up just a few times. The rearrangement links TRBV6-1 to TRBJ1-1; D is ambiguous. This CDR3 comprises 16 residues. CDR1 and CDR2 from the germline V gene are MNHNS and SASEGT. Trimming shortened V by 2 bases and J by 5 bases, and 18 bases separated the two germline ends. The chain's CDR3 is CASSEQIGSSGTEAFF. The CDR3 coding sequence is TGTGCCAGCAGTGAACAGATCGGGAGTAGTGGGACTGAAGCTTTCTTT.

The CDR3 is CASSPMGQTYGYTF. In nucleotides, the CDR3 is TGTGCCAGCTCACCAATGGGACAGACCTATGGCTACACCTTC. The chain employs TRBV18 and TRBJ1-2, with 7 nucleotides matching TRBD1. CDR1 and CDR2 from the germline V gene are KGHSH and LQKENI. With V trimmed by 2 bases and J by 4 bases, 4 bases remained unmatched. The CDR3 length is 14 residues.

The chain joins TRBV7-9 to TRBJ1-4; D not certain. V lost 5 bases, J lost 8 bases, and 15 bases lay in between. Germline loops: CDR1 SEHNR, CDR2 FQNEAQ (reference sequence). The CDR3 spans 14 residues. The CDR3 DNA reads TGTGCCAGCAGCCTCGACTCGATGAGGGAAAAACTGTTTTTT. Translated: CASSLDSMREKLFF. The variable domain in full, with the rest retrieved from reference TRBV7-9 and TRBJ1-4, is DTGVSQNPRHKITKRGQNVTFRCDPISEHNRLYWYRQTLGQGPEFLTYFQNEAQLEKSRLLSDRFSAERPKGSFSTLEIQRTEQGDSAMYLCASSLDSMREKLFFGSGTQLSVL.

The chain joins TRBV29-1 to TRBJ2-3; 8 positions agree with TRBD2. This CDR3 region has 15 residues. The ends lost 3 bases at V and 2 bases at J; junction bases unmatched: 7. Germline V CDR1 and CDR2: SQVTM, ANQGSEA. The CDR3 nucleotides are TGCAGCGTTGAGGGGGCTAGCGGGTACACAGATACGCAGTATTTT. This gives the protein CSVEGASGYTDTQYF.

The chain links TRBV7-9 to TRBJ2-4; TRBD2 aligns across 12 bases. The CDR3 is 16 amino acids. CDR1 and CDR2 from the germline V gene are SEHNR and FQNEAQ (reference sequence). J lost 9 bases, V lost 5 bases, and 11 bases had no gene match. The CDR3 DNA follows: TGTGCCAGCAGCCCCCTGCCTAGCGGGGGGGTTGGCATTCAGTACTTC. Residues: CASSPLPSGGVGIQYF.

This rearrangement joins TRBV5-1 to TRBJ2-1; D unclear. The V gene's germline CDR1 is SGHRS and CDR2 YFSETQ. The CDR3 has 13 amino acids. V lost 0 bases to trimming and J lost 12 bases, with 13 bases between them. CDR3 DNA sequence: TGCGCCAGCAGCTTGGCCGAATCGAGGTGGCAGTTCTTC. It yields the protein CASSLAESRWQFF.

V and J are TRBV6-2 or TRBV6-3 and TRBJ2-3; maybe TRBD2 (5 bases). CDR3 size: 16 residues. Between the trimmed V and J ends, which lost 4 bases and 3 bases, there was a span of 17 bases. CDR1 and CDR2 from the germline V gene are MNHEY and SVGEGT. As DNA, the CDR3 is TGTGCCAGCAGTTCCTTATCATTGACGGGAACAGATACGCAGTATTTT. This encodes CASSSLSLTGTDTQYF.

The chain has TRBV2 and TRBJ2-3; perhaps TRBD1 as D (6 bases). The CDR3 length is 13 residues. Trimming removed 9 bases from V and 0 bases from J, with 10 bases in between. The V gene's germline CDR1 is SNHLY and CDR2 FYNNEI. The CDR3 DNA reads as TGTGCCAGTCAACAGGGTAGCACAGATACGCAGTATTTT. Translation: CASQQGSTDTQYF. Combining the CDR3 with reference TRBV2 and TRBJ2-3 gives the whole variable domain EPEVTQTPSHQVTQMGQEVILRCVPISNHLYFYWYRQILGQKVEFLVSFYNNEISEKSEIFDDQFSVERPDGSNFTLKIRSTKLEDSAMYFCASQQGSTDTQYFGPGTRLTVL.